This T cell receptor beta chain was obtained from a study of early T cells in non-severe SARS-CoV-2 infection. Germline CDR1 is GTSNPN and CDR2 is SVGIG (reference sequence). Trimming cost V 0 bases and J 5 bases; bases outside gene matches: 3. This CDR3 comprises 13 residues. TCRdb redid the calling of the 5' RACE reads with MiXCR, one entry per CDR3 protein. This table holds roughly 54,000 distinct CDR3 sequences, roughly 8% found once. This clonotype has more than one count but fewer than ten. The V and J genes are TRBV30 and TRBJ1-2, with 7 bases lining up with TRBD1. The clonotype originates from an adult who was a healthcare worker with PCR-confirmed SARS-CoV-2 infection or an uninfected control (not recorded which). Material: whole blood, obtained at baseline. The CDR3 reads CAWSVQGDYGYTF. The CDR3, as DNA: TGTGCCTGGAGTGTGCAGGGGGATTATGGCTACACCTTC.